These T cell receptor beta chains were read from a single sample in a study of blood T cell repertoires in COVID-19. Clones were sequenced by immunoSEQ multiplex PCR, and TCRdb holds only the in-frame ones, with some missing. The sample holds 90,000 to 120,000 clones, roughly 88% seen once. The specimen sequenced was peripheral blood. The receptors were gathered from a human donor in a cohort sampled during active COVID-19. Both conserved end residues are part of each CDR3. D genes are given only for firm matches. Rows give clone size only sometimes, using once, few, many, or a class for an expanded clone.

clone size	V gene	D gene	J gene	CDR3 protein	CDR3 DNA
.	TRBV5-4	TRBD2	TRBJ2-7	CASSLLPGGSHEQYF	TGTGCCAGCAGCTTGCTTCCGGGGGGATCCCACGAGCAGTACTTC
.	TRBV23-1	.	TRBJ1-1	CASSQGGGRIDTEAFF	TGCGCCAGCAGTCAAGGGGGAGGGCGTATTGACACTGAAGCTTTCTTT
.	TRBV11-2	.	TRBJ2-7	CASSLAAGAGEQYF	TGTGCCAGCAGCTTAGCCGCAGGGGCGGGCGAGCAGTACTTC
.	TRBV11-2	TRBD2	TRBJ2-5	CASSPRTGGKETQYF	TGTGCCAGCAGCCCAAGGACGGGAGGGAAAGAGACCCAGTACTTC
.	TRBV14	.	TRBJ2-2	CASSQGTVTGELFF	TGTGCCAGCAGCCAAGGGACAGTCACCGGGGAGCTGTTTTTT
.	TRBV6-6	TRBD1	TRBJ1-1	CASSLTRGTGPTEAFF	TGTGCCAGCAGTTTAACCAGGGGGACAGGGCCCACTGAAGCTTTCTTT
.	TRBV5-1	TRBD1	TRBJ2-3	CASSRQGAQGPDTQYF	TGCGCCAGCAGCCGACAGGGGGCGCAGGGTCCAGATACGCAGTATTTT
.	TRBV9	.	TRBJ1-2	CASSDDRIWGYTF	TGTGCCAGCAGCGACGACAGGATTTGGGGCTACACCTTC
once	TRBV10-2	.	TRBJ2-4	CASSPAGAQNIQYF	TGCGCCAGCAGTCCCGCAGGCGCCCAAAACATTCAGTACTTC
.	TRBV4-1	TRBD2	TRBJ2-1	CASSHPGASGNDEQFF	TGCGCCAGCAGCCACCCCGGGGCTAGCGGGAACGATGAGCAGTTCTTC